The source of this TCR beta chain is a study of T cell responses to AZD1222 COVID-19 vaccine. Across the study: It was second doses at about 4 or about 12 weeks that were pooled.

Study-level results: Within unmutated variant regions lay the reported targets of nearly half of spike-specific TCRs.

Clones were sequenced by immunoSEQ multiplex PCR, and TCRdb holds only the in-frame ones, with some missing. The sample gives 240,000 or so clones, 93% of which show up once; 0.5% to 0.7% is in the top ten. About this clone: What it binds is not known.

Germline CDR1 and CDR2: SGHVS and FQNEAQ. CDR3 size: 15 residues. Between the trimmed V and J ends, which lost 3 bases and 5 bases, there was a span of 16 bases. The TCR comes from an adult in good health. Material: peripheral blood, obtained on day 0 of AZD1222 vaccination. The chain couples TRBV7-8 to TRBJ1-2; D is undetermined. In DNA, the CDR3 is TGTGCCAGCAGCTTCGGTTTCAGGCGCCCTTATGGCTACACCTTC. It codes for CASSFGFRRPYGYTF. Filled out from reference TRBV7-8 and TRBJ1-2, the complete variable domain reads GAGVSQSPRYKVAKRGQDVALRCDPISGHVSLFWYQQALGQGPEFLTYFQNEAQLDKSGLPSDRFFAERPEGSVSTLKIQRTQQEDSAVYLCASSFGFRRPYGYTFGSGTRLTVV.